This T cell receptor beta chain was obtained from a study of T-cell reconstitution after alpha-beta-depleted transplantation in children. Regarding the study as a whole: Recipient T cells and thymic progenitors that survived were the source of the high TCRbeta diversity seen at day 60 in some patients. In patients about two months after transplant, alpha-beta T cells reportedly arose from several hundred expanded graft clones. After one year, T-cell counts and TCRbeta diversity mostly came from new T cells.

In regard to this clonotype: Its antigen is unidentified.

It was with unique molecular identifiers that the TCRbeta library was prepared. MiXCR, applied by TCRdb to the PCR reads, yields one record per CDR3 protein. In the table there are around 960,000 distinct CDR3 sequences, around 30% of which are singletons. There are 13 residues in the CDR3. Deletions cut 3 bases from V and 7 bases from J, with 11 bases between. CDR1 and CDR2 from the germline V gene are SGHRS and YFSETQ. The chain employs TRBV5-1 and TRBJ1-5, with D possibly TRBD1 on 6 matching bases. The material sequenced was PBMCs, mostly from graft donor cells, taken 360 days after TCRalphabeta/CD19-depleted stem cell transplant. The receptor was derived from a boy younger than two who had a stem cell transplant for SCID, so the T cells may come from the graft donor. The CDR3 nucleotides are TGCGCCAGCAGCTGGACAGTAGGGCAGCCCCAGCATTTT. Translated: CASSWTVGQPQHF. Full variable domain (rest looked up from reference TRBV5-1 and TRBJ1-5): KAGVTQTPRYLIKTRGQQVTLSCSPISGHRSVSWYQQTPGQGLQFLFEYFSETQRNKGNFPGRFSGRQFSNSRSEMNVSTLELGDSALYLCASSWTVGQPQHFGDGTRLSIL.